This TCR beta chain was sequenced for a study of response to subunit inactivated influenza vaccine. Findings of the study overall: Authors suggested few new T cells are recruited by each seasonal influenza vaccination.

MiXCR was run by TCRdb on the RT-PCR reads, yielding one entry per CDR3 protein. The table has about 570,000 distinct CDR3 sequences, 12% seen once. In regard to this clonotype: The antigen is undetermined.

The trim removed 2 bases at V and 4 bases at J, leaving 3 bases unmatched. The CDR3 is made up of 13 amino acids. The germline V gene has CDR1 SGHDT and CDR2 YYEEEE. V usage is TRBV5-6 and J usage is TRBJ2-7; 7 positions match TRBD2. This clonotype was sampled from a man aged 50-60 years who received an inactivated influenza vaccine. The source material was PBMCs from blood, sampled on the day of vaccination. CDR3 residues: CASSFLAEYEQYF. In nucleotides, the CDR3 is TGTGCCAGCAGCTTTCTAGCGGAATACGAGCAGTACTTC.